The 22 T cell receptor beta chains below all came from one sample that was sequenced in a study of T-cell memory formation after mild COVID-19. TCRdb independently ran MiXCR on the 5' RACE reads; one entry per CDR3 protein. Of approximately 340,000 distinct CDR3 sequences listed, more than 15% are singletons. The sequenced sample consisted of PBMCs or a T cell subset sorted from them (not recorded which). The receptors here all came from a man aged 18 to 30 who had mild COVID-19 (a few samples of this study predate the infection). Cell type and time point are not known.

This clonotype was observed a few times. This chain joins TRBV4-1 and TRBJ1-1; 7 bases agree with TRBD1. CDR1 is MGHRA and CDR2 is YSYEKL in the germline V gene. The CDR3 is 16 amino acids. V was pared by 6 bases and J by 0 bases, with 10 bases of the junction left unmatched. The CDR3 region is CASSPRPGQLNTEAFF. CDR3 sequence (DNA): TGCGCCAGCAGTCCTCGACCGGGACAGCTGAACACTGAAGCTTTCTTT.

V gene TRBV9 combines with J gene TRBJ2-6; possible D gene TRBD1, 6 bases. This CDR3 contains 18 residues. Per germline, CDR1 SGDLS and CDR2 YYNGEE. Trimming pared 4 bases from V and 0 bases from J, leaving 17 bases between. In DNA form, the CDR3 reads TGTGCCAGCAGCCTGAGCCCGGGACACCGCTCTGGGGCCAACGTCCTGACTTTC. This codes for CASSLSPGHRSGANVLTF.

The chain couples TRBV5-1 to TRBJ2-2, with D unresolved. Trimming took 0 bases from V and 10 from J, leaving 13 bases between them. The CDR3 contains 14 residues. Germline V lookup: CDR1 SGHRS, CDR2 YFSETQ. The CDR3 sequence is CASSLAAPTQELFF. The DNA of the CDR3 is TGCGCCAGCAGCTTGGCGGCCCCCACCCAGGAGCTGTTTTTT.

This clonotype was seen more than once but under ten times. The chain recombines TRBV7-2 with TRBJ2-1; 9 bases are shared with TRBD1. Trimming removed 3 bases from V and 7 bases from J; junction bases left unmatched: 7. The CDR3 runs to 15 residues. The germline V gene has CDR1 SGHTA and CDR2 FQGNSA. CDR3 amino acids: CASSFGDREGNEQFF. The CDR3, as DNA: TGTGCCAGCAGCTTCGGGGACAGGGAAGGGAATGAGCAGTTCTTC.

The chain carries TRBV11-2 and TRBJ2-7; TRBD1 agrees at 10 bases. Germline-derived CDR1 and CDR2 are SGHAT and FQNNGV. The CDR3 consists of 14 residues. V lost 5 bases, J lost 3 bases, and 4 bases stayed unmatched. The DNA of the CDR3 is TGTGCCAGCAGCGCAGGGACAGGGGACTACGAGCAGTACGTC. Amino acids: CASSAGTGDYEQYV.

This clonotype has a handful of counts. The CDR3 coding sequence is TGTGCCAGCAGACAGAACATGAACACTGAAGCTTTCTTT. Amino acid sequence: CASRQNMNTEAFF. The chain has TRBV11-2 and TRBJ1-1; the D is unclear. Between the trimmed V and J ends, which lost 6 bases and 0 bases, there was a span of 8 bases. The CDR3 is 13 amino acids. Germline V CDR1 and CDR2: SGHAT, FQNNGV.

The chain couples TRBV30 to TRBJ1-3; no clear D. The CDR3 has 13 amino acids. Germline V CDR1 and CDR2: GTSNPN, SVGIG (reference sequence). V dropped 2 bases and J dropped 1 base, with 6 bases sitting between them. DNA of the CDR3: TGTGCCTGGAGTAAGGGATCTGGAAACACCATATATTTT. It yields the protein CAWSKGSGNTIYF.

This clonotype has at least ten counts. The CDR3: CASRAYRDRVYNEQFF. The CDR3 bases are TGCGCCAGCAGGGCGTACCGGGACAGGGTCTACAATGAGCAGTTCTTC. The V gene is TRBV5-1, the J gene TRBJ2-1, with TRBD1 matching over 9 bases. The CDR3 covers 16 residues. Germline assignment: CDR1 SGHRS and CDR2 YFSETQ. Losses at the gene ends were 5 bases for V and 3 bases for J; bases not matched to a gene: 9.

This clonotype was seen at least ten times. At one end the junction does not follow the germline gene, possibly because of a read error. V and J are TRBV7-7 and TRBJ2-3; possibly TRBD1 for D (6 bases). CDR1 is SSHAT, CDR2 FNYEAQ, per germline (reference sequence). The CDR3 has 14 amino acids. The CDR3: CASSLGTGLDTQYF. In nucleotides, the CDR3 is TGTGCTAGCAGCCTAGGTACAGGGCTTGATACGCAGTATTTT.

The chain has TRBV20-1 and TRBJ1-2; 8 nucleotides line up with TRBD1. In germline, CDR1 is DFQATT, CDR2 SNEGSKA (reference sequence). CDR3 length equals 14 residues. V lost 2 bases, J lost 4 bases, and 6 bases stayed unmatched. As DNA, the CDR3 is TGCAGTGCTAGACAGACAGGGGTATCCTATGGCTACACCTTC. This sequence encodes CSARQTGVSYGYTF.

This clonotype was counted at least ten times. The chain employs TRBV5-1 and TRBJ2-1; no clear D. The CDR3 sequence is 13 residues long. The V end was cut by 5 bases, the J end by 8 bases, with 14 bases between. Germline CDR1 SGHRS, CDR2 YFSETQ. The DNA of the CDR3 is TGCGCCAGCAGTTCCCAACCCATAGATGAGCAGTTCTTC. This gives the protein CASSSQPIDEQFF.

The J gene is TRBJ2-7, the V gene TRBV5-4; D possibly corresponds to TRBD1 (5 bases). The CDR3 has 14 residues. Germline V gives CDR1 SGHNT, CDR2 YYREEE (reference sequence). Trimming took off 10 bases at V and 3 bases at J, with 20 bases between the two ends. For the CDR3, the DNA is TGTGCCGTTTCCCCCGACAGTTCCTTCTACGAGCAGTACTTC. Its translation: CAVSPDSSFYEQYF. Filled out from reference TRBV5-4 and TRBJ2-7, the complete variable domain reads ETGVTQSPTHLIKTRGQQVTLRCSSQSGHNTVSWYQQALGQGPQFIFQYYREEENGRGNFPPRFSGLQFPNYSSELNVNALELDDSALYLCAVSPDSSFYEQYFGPGTRLTVT.

The table lists this clonotype with many counts. V is TRBV5-1 and J is TRBJ2-6, with D tentatively TRBD1 (6 bases). Germline V gene data show CDR1 as SGHRS and CDR2 as YFSETQ. Trimming removed 1 base from V and 0 bases from J, with 14 bases in between. CDR3 length equals 18 residues. The CDR3 is CASSLYLTGGSGANVLTF. CDR3 DNA: TGCGCCAGCAGCTTGTATCTGACAGGAGGCTCTGGGGCCAACGTCCTGACTTTC.

At least ten counts were recorded for this clonotype. V gene TRBV5-1 combines with J gene TRBJ2-3; weak D call: TRBD2 (6 bases). Germline values: CDR1 SGHRS, CDR2 YFSETQ. The CDR3 contains 14 residues. V dropped 0 bases and J dropped 3 bases, with 8 bases sitting between them. CDR3: CASSLAGLTDTQYF. The CDR3 DNA reads TGCGCCAGCAGCTTGGCGGGACTGACAGATACGCAGTATTTT.

The gene calls are TRBV19 and TRBJ1-1, with D maybe TRBD1 (5 bases). The V gene's germline CDR1 is LNHDA and CDR2 SQIVND (reference sequence). This CDR3 comprises 11 residues. V lost 6 bases, J lost 6 bases, and 8 bases lay in between. The CDR3 sequence: CASSGTAEAFF. CDR3 DNA: TGTGCCAGTAGCGGGACCGCTGAAGCTTTCTTT.

The J gene is TRBJ2-5, the V gene TRBV5-1; 10 positions agree with TRBD2. Germline V gene sequence: CDR1 SGHRS, CDR2 YFSETQ. V lost 6 bases and J lost 4; bases outside the gene matches: 6. The CDR3 is 14 amino acids. CDR3 sequence: CASTPGLARETQYF. Here the CDR3 DNA reads TGCGCCAGCACCCCGGGACTAGCGAGAGAGACCCAGTACTTC.

This sequence joins TRBV6-2 or TRBV6-3 and TRBJ1-1; 8 nucleotides agree with TRBD1. Germline CDR1 MNHEY, CDR2 SVGEGT. V shed 6 bases and J 8 bases; nucleotides not matched to a gene: 5. The CDR3 spans 12 residues. CDR3 sequence: CASRTGEREAFF. The DNA of the CDR3 is TGTGCCAGCAGGACAGGGGAGCGGGAAGCTTTCTTT.

This clonotype was seen many times. CDR3 sequence (DNA): TGTGCCAGTAGTATCCAGGGGGACGGAAACACCATATATTTT. It encodes CASSIQGDGNTIYF. The chain links TRBV19 to TRBJ1-3; TRBD1 aligns across 7 bases. Germline V gene lookup returns CDR1 LNHDA and CDR2 SQIVND (reference sequence). Trimming removed 3 bases from V and 4 bases from J; junction bases left unmatched: 3. The CDR3 runs to 14 residues.

This clonotype was detected many times. The J gene is TRBJ2-7, the V gene TRBV5-4; D may be TRBD1 or TRBD2 (6 bases each). Germline V gene data show CDR1 as SGHNT and CDR2 as YYREEE (reference sequence). The V gene lost 4 bases and the J gene lost 5 bases, with 22 bases spanning the gap. The CDR3 is made up of 16 amino acids. CDR3 loop: CASSRGGTSWSDEQYF. Written as DNA, the CDR3 is TGTGCCAGCAGCCGAGGGGGGACCTCTTGGAGCGACGAGCAGTACTTC.

This rearrangement joins TRBV28 to TRBJ1-1; D not certain. Deletions cut 5 bases from V and 1 base from J, with 14 bases between. The CDR3 is 15 amino acids. Germline CDR1 reads MDHEN; CDR2 reads SYDVKM. The CDR3: CASSTPRTENTEAFF. CDR3 nucleotide sequence: TGTGCCAGCAGTACCCCCCGGACGGAGAACACTGAAGCTTTCTTT. Together with reference TRBV28 and TRBJ1-1, the CDR3 gives the full variable domain: DVKVTQSSRYLVKRTGEKVFLECVQDMDHENMFWYRQDPGLGLRLIYFSYDVKMKEKGDIPEGYSVSREKKERFSLILESASTNQTSMYLCASSTPRTENTEAFFGQGTRLTVV.

This chain links TRBV6-2 or TRBV6-3 with TRBJ2-5; 8 nucleotides match TRBD2. Looked up from germline, CDR1 is MNHEY and CDR2 is SVGEGT. The CDR3 is 16 residues long. V was clipped by 7 bases and J by 4 bases; unmatched bases: 14. DNA for the CDR3: TGTGCCAGCACGCCCTGGGCCAGCGGGGGAGGAGAGACCCAGTACTTC. It specifies CASTPWASGGGETQYF.

The gene calls are TRBV10-3 and TRBJ1-2, with D possibly being TRBD1 (5 bases). V lost 0 bases and J 1 base, leaving 9 bases between the germline ends. The CDR3 totals 15 residues. Germline CDR1 is ENHRY and CDR2 is SYGVKD. CDR3 DNA: TGTGCCATCAGTGAGTCGACAGCCGTTAACTATGGCTACACCTTC. Protein sequence: CAISESTAVNYGYTF.